The 3 T cell receptor beta chains below all came from one sample that was sequenced in a study of beta chain features in type 1 diabetes. Reverse transcription of all isolated RNA meant that expressed TCRB transcripts were sequenced. Profiled with immunoSEQ multiplex PCR; TCRdb holds only in-frame clones, not every one. In the table there are 900,000 or so clones, about a sixth of which are singletons. Sample: naive CD4+ T cells from blood. These TCRs come from a woman between 18 and 30 years old in good health.

This clone showed up just a few times. The genes are TRBV5-4 and TRBJ2-1; the match to TRBD2 covers 9 bases. Germline CDR1 and CDR2: SGHNT and YYREEE (reference sequence). The CDR3 extends over 16 amino acids. Trimming at V came to 6 bases and at J to 8 bases, leaving 15 bases not matched to a gene. CDR3: CASTPGGTSFFHEQFF. CDR3 in DNA: TGTGCCAGCACCCCGGGGGGGACTAGCTTTTTCCATGAGCAGTTCTTC.

The table lists this clone with a few counts. The V and J genes are TRBV11-2 and TRBJ1-2; 7 bases are a match to TRBD1. The CDR3 is 16 residues long. The V gene's germline CDR1 is SGHAT and CDR2 FQNNGV. The V and J ends lost 1 base and 3 bases, in that order; junction bases with no gene match: 8. CDR3 amino acids: CASSLVGRDSHYGYTF. CDR3 DNA: TGTGCCAGCAGCTTAGTTGGTCGGGACAGCCACTATGGCTACACCTTC.

Remarks on this clone: At one boundary the junction diverges from the germline segment, which might be a read error. The chain is built from TRBV7-7 and TRBJ1-5, with D hard to call. The CDR3 is made up of 16 amino acids. The germline CDR1 and CDR2 sequences are SSHAT and FNYEAQ (reference sequence). The chain's CDR3 is CASSLMAAPRNQPQHF. CDR3 DNA sequence: TGTGCTAGCAGCCTAATGGCAGCCCCAAGGAATCAGCCCCAGCATTTT.